These 8 T cell receptor beta chains originate from one sample sequenced in a study of shared clonotypes between healthy human individuals. CD8 cells regarded as naive lacked CD45RO, were positively chosen for CCR7, and omitted terminally differentiated effector memory CD45RA+ cells. TCRdb's table, derived via immunoSEQ multiplex PCR, lists solely in-frame clones and lacks some. Among about 2 million clones listed, less than 95% were seen once. Sequenced sample: naive CD8+ T cells sorted from blood. The receptor set was obtained from a man between 18 and 35 years old in good health.

The chain combines TRBV28 with TRBJ2-3; D unresolved. V lost 4 bases to trimming and J lost 3 bases, with 8 bases between them. Germline CDR1 and CDR2: MDHEN and SYDVKM. The CDR3 totals 13 residues. CDR3 region: CASSSQATDTQYF. CDR3 in DNA: TGTGCCAGCAGTTCTCAGGCAACAGATACGCAGTATTTT.

J is TRBJ2-3 and V is TRBV7-8; TRBD2 matches at 8 bases. The CDR3 totals 16 residues. CDR1 and CDR2 (germline): SGHVS, FQNEAQ. The V and J ends lost 5 bases and 5 bases, in that order; junction bases with no gene match: 12. This CDR3 is CASSPTGGGRGDTQYF. DNA of the CDR3: TGTGCCAGCAGCCCCACGGGGGGGGGCCGAGGAGATACGCAGTATTTT.

The chain employs TRBV5-4 and TRBJ2-3, with a possible D match to TRBD2 (6 bases). With 0 bases removed from V and 4 bases from J, the gap between germline ends came to 12 bases. CDR1 and CDR2 from the germline V gene are SGHNT and YYREEE (reference sequence). The CDR3 extends over 15 amino acids. This CDR3 reads CASSLGLGSADTQYF. For the CDR3, the DNA is TGTGCCAGCAGCTTGGGTCTCGGGAGTGCAGATACGCAGTATTTT.

A remark on this clone: Other nucleotide sequences in the sample specify the same CDR3. This chain joins TRBV7-2 and TRBJ2-5; D is undetermined. CDR3 size: 13 residues. Trimming took off 4 bases at V and 2 bases at J, with 8 bases between the two ends. Germline values: CDR1 SGHTA, CDR2 FQGNSA. DNA of the CDR3: TGTGCCAGCAGCTCCCCTACTCAAGAGACCCAGTACTTC. As protein: CASSSPTQETQYF.

This clone showed up just once. CDR3 sequence (DNA): TGTGCCAGCAGTCCACGGGACAGCTACGAGCAGTACTTC. It specifies CASSPRDSYEQYF. The chain couples TRBV6-5 to TRBJ2-7; 7 bases match TRBD1. V gave up 5 bases and J gave up 3 bases; unmatched junction bases: 4. The CDR3 is made up of 13 amino acids. The V gene's germline CDR1 is MNHEY and CDR2 SVGAGI.

With respect to this clone: Other nucleotide sequences in the sample specify the same CDR3. V and J are TRBV7-9 and TRBJ2-7; 12 nucleotides match TRBD2. Germline V lookup: CDR1 SEHNR, CDR2 FQNEAQ (reference sequence). V gave up 3 bases and J gave up 1 base; unmatched junction bases: 1. The CDR3 extends over 15 amino acids. The CDR3: CASSFLAGGSYEQYF. The DNA for the CDR3 is TGTGCCAGCAGCTTCCTAGCGGGAGGGTCCTACGAGCAGTACTTC.

The V and J genes are TRBV4-3 and TRBJ1-4, with TRBD1 matching over 7 bases. Losses at the gene ends were 4 bases for V and 6 bases for J; bases not matched to a gene: 8. The CDR3 totals 15 residues. Germline CDR1 is LGHNA and CDR2 is YSLEER. CDR3 nucleotides: TGCGCCAGCAGCCGGCTGACAGGGAACGATGAAAAACTGTTTTTT. Translation gives CASSRLTGNDEKLFF.

CDR3 in DNA: TGTGCCAGCAGCTCGGGCGGAAACGGGAGGGCTATTGAGCAGTACTTC. It yields the protein CASSSGGNGRAIEQYF. The chain joins TRBV5-4 to TRBJ2-7, with 8 bases that match TRBD2. The V and J ends lost 3 bases and 7 bases, in that order; junction bases with no gene match: 15. The CDR3 extends over 16 amino acids. The V gene's germline CDR1 is SGHNT and CDR2 YYREEE (reference sequence).